A single sample gave rise to the 16 T cell receptor beta chains below, sequenced in a study of OX40 agonist ivuxolimab in advanced cancers. Profiling relied on immunoSEQ multiplex PCR, and the TCRdb table lists in-frame clones only, not all of them. The data hold some 60,000 clones, with almost 95% observed a single time. Sample: CD4+ or CD8+ T cells sorted from blood, taken in a trial of the OX40 agonist ivuxolimab. The receptor set was obtained from an adult with an advanced solid tumor such as melanoma, head and neck, liver or kidney cancer.

The J gene is TRBJ1-5, the V gene TRBV6-1, with 9 bases lining up with TRBD1. The germline V gene encodes CDR1 MNHNS and CDR2 SASEGT. The CDR3 consists of 13 residues. The ends lost 11 bases at V and 4 bases at J; junction bases unmatched: 6. The CDR3 nucleotides are TGTGCCTGCCGGGACAGGGCAAATCAGCCCCAGCATTTT. This codes for CACRDRANQPQHF.

The gene calls are TRBV7-2 and TRBJ2-5, with 9 bases fitting TRBD2. The junction had 6 bases not matched to a gene; V was cut back by 2 bases and J by 2 bases. The CDR3 sequence is 16 residues long. The germline V gene has CDR1 SGHTA and CDR2 FQGNSA. In DNA form, the CDR3 reads TGTGCCAGCAGCTTACGACCCGCGGGAGGGCAAGAGACCCAGTACTTC. Translated: CASSLRPAGGQETQYF. The whole variable domain, filled in from reference TRBV7-2 and TRBJ2-5, reads GAGVSQSPSNKVTEKGKDVELRCDPISGHTALYWYRQSLGQGLEFLIYFQGNSAPDKSGLPSDRFSAERTGGSVSTLTIQRTQQEDSAVYLCASSLRPAGGQETQYFGPGTRLLVL.

V and J are TRBV28 and TRBJ2-5; possible D gene TRBD2, 5 bases. V dropped 6 bases and J dropped 5 bases, with 13 bases sitting between them. CDR1 and CDR2 from the germline V gene are MDHEN and SYDVKM. The CDR3 runs 13 residues. The CDR3 sequence: CASSLWRGETQYF. Here the CDR3 DNA reads TGTGCCAGCAGCCTGTGGAGAGGGGAGACCCAGTACTTC.

The V and J genes are TRBV29-1 and TRBJ2-7, with 9 nucleotides matching TRBD2. The CDR3 sequence is 15 residues long. In germline, CDR1 is SQVTM, CDR2 ANQGSEA. The junction had 8 bases not matched to a gene; V was cut back by 4 bases and J by 1 base. CDR3: CSVVLLAGGSYEQYF. Written as DNA, the CDR3 is TGCAGCGTTGTTTTACTAGCGGGTGGGTCCTACGAGCAGTACTTC.

The chain employs TRBV6-1 and TRBJ1-5; D is unresolved. CDR3 length: 13 amino acids. The V gene lost 5 bases and the J gene lost 4 bases, with 9 bases spanning the gap. Germline values: CDR1 MNHNS, CDR2 SASEGT. CDR3 sequence (DNA): TGTGCCAGCAGTTCTGACGGTAATCAGCCCCAGCATTTT. Its translation is CASSSDGNQPQHF.

The chain uses TRBV29-1 and TRBJ2-7; D is possibly TRBD1 (6 bases). The CDR3 spans 12 residues. Trimming pared 6 bases from V and 2 bases from J, leaving 11 bases between. CDR1 is SQVTM, CDR2 ANQGSEA, per germline. DNA for the CDR3: TGCAGCGTACAGGGCGAGGCCTACGAGCAGTACTTC. This codes for CSVQGEAYEQYF.

This clone showed up just once. The chain joins TRBV11-1 to TRBJ1-2, with a tentative D call TRBD1 (5 bases). The CDR3 is 15 amino acids. Germline CDR1 reads SGHAT; CDR2 reads FQDESV (reference sequence). V was cut by 3 bases and J by 1 base, with 12 bases left in between. CDR3 in amino acids: CASSLEGPFNYGYTF. DNA for the CDR3: TGTGCCAGCAGCTTGGAGGGACCCTTTAACTATGGCTACACCTTC. The whole variable domain, remainder taken from reference TRBV11-1 and TRBJ1-2, is EAEVAQSPRYKITEKSQAVAFWCDPISGHATLYWYRQILGQGPELLVQFQDESVVDDSQLPKDRFSAERLKGVDSTLKIQPAELGDSAMYLCASSLEGPFNYGYTFGSGTRLTVV.

J is TRBJ2-7 and V is TRBV30; D unclear. CDR3 size: 15 residues. Trimming took 0 bases from V and 0 from J, leaving 12 bases between them. CDR1 is GTSNPN and CDR2 is SVGIG in the germline V gene (reference sequence). The CDR3 region has the DNA TGTGCCTGGAGTGTAGGGTTCGTAATCTCCTACGAGCAGTACTTC. Translation: CAWSVGFVISYEQYF.

The V call is TRBV7-9, the J call TRBJ1-2, with D perhaps TRBD1 (6 bases). The CDR3 extends over 14 amino acids. Trimming shortened V by 2 bases and J by 3 bases, and 10 bases separated the two germline ends. CDR1 is SEHNR, CDR2 FQNEAQ, per germline (reference sequence). The chain's CDR3 is CASSLPGDYYGYTF. CDR3 DNA: TGTGCCAGCAGCTTACCAGGGGACTACTATGGCTACACCTTC.

The chain employs TRBV4-2 and TRBJ2-7, with D possibly called TRBD1 or TRBD2 (6 bases each). V was pared by 4 bases and J by 7 bases, with 11 bases between. Germline CDR1 reads LGHNA; CDR2 reads YNFKEQ. This CDR3 region has 12 residues. The CDR3 here is CASSLGAGEQYF. CDR3 DNA: TGTGCCAGCAGCCTGGGGGCGGGGGAGCAGTACTTC.

The rearrangement joins TRBV19 to TRBJ1-5; maybe TRBD1 (6 bases). Per the germline V gene, CDR1 is LNHDA and CDR2 is SQIVND (reference sequence). The CDR3 is 13 amino acids. V was pared by 7 bases and J by 6 bases, with 13 bases between. This CDR3 reads CASTGGAGQPQHF. In DNA form, the CDR3 reads TGTGCCAGTACCGGGGGCGCGGGTCAGCCCCAGCATTTT.

This chain uses TRBV27 with TRBJ2-7; maybe TRBD2 (7 bases). Deletions cut 8 bases from V and 6 bases from J, with 11 bases between. CDR3 length: 11 amino acids. The germline V gene encodes CDR1 MNHEY and CDR2 SMNVEV (reference sequence). CDR3 region: CASGRGFEQYF. DNA for the CDR3: TGTGCCAGCGGGAGGGGGTTCGAGCAGTACTTC.

DNA for the CDR3: TGTGCCAGCAGCTCAGAGGGGACTAATGAAAAACTGTTTTTT. Its protein product is CASSSEGTNEKLFF. The chain has TRBV7-9 and TRBJ1-4; TRBD1 might be the D (5 bases). Germline CDR1 SEHNR, CDR2 FQNEAQ (reference sequence). This CDR3 has 14 amino acids. The V end lost 4 bases, the J end lost 2 bases, and 8 bases lay between the germline ends. Together with reference TRBV7-9 and TRBJ1-4, the CDR3 gives the full variable domain: DTGVSQNPRHKITKRGQNVTFRCDPISEHNRLYWYRQTLGQGPEFLTYFQNEAQLEKSRLLSDRFSAERPKGSFSTLEIQRTEQGDSAMYLCASSSEGTNEKLFFGSGTQLSVL.

The chain is built from TRBV7-3 and TRBJ2-1; 7 positions agree with TRBD2. The CDR3 has 14 residues. Germline-derived CDR1 and CDR2 are SGHTA and FQGTGA. J lost 7 bases, V lost 5 bases, and 8 bases had no gene match. Here the CDR3 DNA reads TGTGCCAGCAGCCTCCTCGGGGGGAAGAATGAGCAGTTCTTC. It codes for CASSLLGGKNEQFF.

This clone was observed a single time. The rearrangement links TRBV6-6 to TRBJ2-3, with 9 bases that match TRBD1. With V trimmed by 6 bases and J by 1 base, 8 bases remained unmatched. The CDR3 length is 16 residues. Germline CDR1 reads MNHNY; CDR2 reads SVGAGI (reference sequence). The CDR3 nucleotides read TGTGCCAGCAGCTCCGGACAGGGGTGGGGCACAGATACGCAGTATTTT. Translated: CASSSGQGWGTDTQYF.

The CDR3 bases are TGTGCCAGCAGTTCAACCGGGACTAGCGGGAGGGTATACACCGGGGAGCTGTTTTTT. It encodes CASSSTGTSGRVYTGELFF. The chain couples TRBV28 to TRBJ2-2; TRBD2 matches 16 bases. The V segment lost 4 bases and the J segment 3 bases; nucleotides outside the gene matches: 8. Germline assignment: CDR1 MDHEN and CDR2 SYDVKM. This CDR3 is 19 amino acids long.